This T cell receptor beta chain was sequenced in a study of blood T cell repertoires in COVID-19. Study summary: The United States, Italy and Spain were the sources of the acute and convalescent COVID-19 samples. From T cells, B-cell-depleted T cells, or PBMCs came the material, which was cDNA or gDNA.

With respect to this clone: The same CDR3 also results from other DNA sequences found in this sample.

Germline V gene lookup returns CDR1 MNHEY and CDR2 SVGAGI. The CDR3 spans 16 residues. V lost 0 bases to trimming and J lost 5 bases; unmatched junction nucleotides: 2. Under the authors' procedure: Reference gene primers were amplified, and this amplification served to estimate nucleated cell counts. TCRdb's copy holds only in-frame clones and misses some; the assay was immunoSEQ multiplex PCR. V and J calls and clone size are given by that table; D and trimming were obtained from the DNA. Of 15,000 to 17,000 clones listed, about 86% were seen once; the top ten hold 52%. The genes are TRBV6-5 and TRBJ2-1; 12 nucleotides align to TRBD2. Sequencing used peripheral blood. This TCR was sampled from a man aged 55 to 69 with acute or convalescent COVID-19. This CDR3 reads CASSYSSSGGDNEQFF. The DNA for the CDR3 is TGTGCCAGCAGTTACTCGTCTAGCGGGGGGGACAATGAGCAGTTCTTC.